A selection of T cell receptor beta chains follows, all from one sample in a study of blood T cell repertoires in COVID-19. Clones were read by immunoSEQ multiplex PCR, and TCRdb kept only the in-frame ones, dropping some. This table has about 120,000 clones, approximately 81% appearing once. The sample comprised peripheral blood. Receptors originate from a woman aged 80 or older with acute or convalescent COVID-19. Each CDR3 is given with its conserved first and last residue. Each record gives: V gene, D gene, J gene, CDR3 DNA, CDR3 protein. The D gene is left open where the match is weak.

>TRBV18|-|TRBJ2-7
TGTGCCAGCTCCCAACAGGGTTACGAGCAGTACTTC
CASSQQGYEQYF
>TRBV4-3|TRBD1|TRBJ1-1
TGCGCCAGCAGCCAAGTACAGGGGGGAAACACTGAAGCTTTCTTT
CASSQVQGGNTEAFF
>TRBV4-2|TRBD2|TRBJ2-1
TGTGCCAGCAGCCAAGTGGCGGGAGCTGGAAATGAGCAGTTCTTC
CASSQVAGAGNEQFF
>TRBV6-2/TRBV6-3|TRBD2|TRBJ2-3
TGTGCCAGCAGGCCTGTTGGTAGCGGGAGGACAGATACGCAGTATTTT
CASRPVGSGRTDTQYF
>TRBV12-3/TRBV12-4|-|TRBJ2-2
TGTGCCAGCAGTTTTCGGACCGGGGAGCTGTTTTTT
CASSFRTGELFF
>TRBV12-3/TRBV12-4|-|TRBJ1-1
TGTGCCAGCAGTACGGGACTGCCGACTGAAGCTTTCTTT
CASSTGLPTEAFF
>TRBV27|-|TRBJ1-4
TGTGCCAGCAGTTTAGGTGGTGGGAGTGAAAAACTGTTTTTT
CASSLGGGSEKLFF
>TRBV29-1|-|TRBJ2-5
TGCAGCGTTGACAGGAACCAAGAGACCCAGTACTTC
CSVDRNQETQYF
>TRBV6-2/TRBV6-3|-|TRBJ1-1
TGTGCCAGCAGCTCCAGGGTGAACACTGAAGCTTTCTTT
CASSSRVNTEAFF
>TRBV7-2|-|TRBJ1-2
TGTGCCAGCAGCTTAGATTCAATAACGGGCGGGGGCTACACCTTC
CASSLDSITGGGYTF
>TRBV18|TRBD1|TRBJ1-5
TGTGCCAGCTCAAAGGGACAGCTCATCGGCAATCAGCCCCAGCATTTT
CASSKGQLIGNQPQHF
>TRBV9|-|TRBJ1-4
TGTGCCAGCAGCGTAGATCAGGGAAATGAAAAACTGTTTTTT
CASSVDQGNEKLFF
>TRBV11-2|-|TRBJ1-2
TGTGCCAGCAGCTTAGATTCTTCGACAGAAAGCTACACCTTC
CASSLDSSTESYTF
>TRBV15|TRBD1|TRBJ1-4
TGTGCCACCAGCAGTCGACAGGGGAAGGATGAAAAACTGTTTTTT
CATSSRQGKDEKLFF
>TRBV4-3|TRBD1|TRBJ1-6
TGCGCCAGCAGCCTAATGACAGGGGGCTCCTATAATTCACCCCTCCACTTT
CASSLMTGGSYNSPLHF